This paragraph reports one T cell receptor (beta chain). The antigen remains unidentified. Germline-derived CDR1 and CDR2 are MDHEN and SYDVKM. V shed 5 bases, J shed 3 bases, and the junction held 9 bases outside the gene matches. CDR3 length equals 15 residues. The sample comes from a study of T cell responses to AZD1222 COVID-19 vaccine. Whole-study context: Investigators merged groups given second doses at roughly 4 or roughly 12 weeks.

The method was immunoSEQ multiplex PCR; TCRdb's version includes in-frame clones alone and lacks a portion of them. In the table there are about 160,000 clones, approximately 91% of which are singletons. General study points: It should be noted that donors were predominantly white British and more often female, and clonal diversity was possibly underestimated. None of the repertoires were sampled until the peak T cell response had passed. Vaccine-associated CD4 TCRs ranged over spike, dominating at 160-218 and 743-854.

The receptor's source is an adult in good health. This sample comprised peripheral blood, obtained on day 0 of AZD1222 vaccination. V usage is TRBV28 and J usage is TRBJ1-1; 7 bases map to TRBD1. The CDR3 nucleotides read TGTGCCAGCAGTGCTGAGGGGGCGCATTACACTGAAGCTTTCTTT. Translated, it gives CASSAEGAHYTEAFF.